Below, one T cell receptor beta chain is given with its context. Its antigen is unknown. In the authors' workflow: Lowest detectable productive clonotype frequency was 2.59 x 10-5. Some clones are missing from TCRdb's copy, which holds only in-frame ones; the method was immunoSEQ multiplex PCR. D and trimming were read from the DNA, whereas the V and J calls and clone size are those reported in that table. This table has about 32,000 clones, roughly 80% appearing once. V shed 4 bases, J shed 8 bases, and the junction held 6 bases outside the gene matches. The CDR3 has 13 amino acids. Germline assignment: CDR1 SQVTM and CDR2 ANQGSEA. The source of the sample is a study of STAT5B mutations in CD4+ large granular lymphocyte leukemia. About the study: The CDR3 'QG' motif was associated with a particular HLA allele among healthy donors. Study observations and caveats: Main leukemic clonotypes were patient-specific, but approximately 25% appeared at low frequency elsewhere. TRBV06-family usage was enriched in top patient clones (8/27) versus controls (2/35).

What was sequenced was CD4+ T cells from blood buffy coats. J is TRBJ1-4 and V is TRBV29-1; 8 nucleotides line up with TRBD1. The clonotype comes from a human donor in good health. CDR3 in DNA: TGCAGCGTTGTAAAGACAGGGGTGGAAAAACTGTTTTTT. Its protein product is CSVVKTGVEKLFF.